The present entry profiles one T cell receptor beta chain with its context. The antigen is unknown. Libraries were prepared by immunoSEQ multiplex PCR; TCRdb keeps only in-frame clonotypes and omits some of them. The table records 140,000 to 150,000 clones, approximately 89% of them present only once. The data were taken from a study of cytomegalovirus exposure and HLA in healthy donors. Findings and limits, study-wide: In vitro confirmation showed three CMV-associated chains to be CMV antigen specific.

Germline values: CDR1 SEHNR, CDR2 FQNEAQ (reference sequence). CDR3 length: 12 amino acids. Trimming removed 9 bases from V and 4 bases from J, with 12 bases in between. Material for sequencing was PBMCs. The chain combines TRBV7-9 with TRBJ1-1; D possibly corresponds to TRBD1 (5 bases). This receptor was identified in a man aged 18 to 29 in good health and CMV-seronegative. The DNA for the CDR3 is TGTGCCAGTGGCGGGGGGAGCACTGAAGCTTTCTTT. Protein product: CASGGGSTEAFF.